The present T cell receptor beta chain was sequenced within a study of response to subunit inactivated influenza vaccine. Study outcomes and limitations: Researchers suggested that each seasonal influenza vaccination recruits few new T cells.

Each CDR3 protein gets one entry after TCRdb re-called the RT-PCR reads with MiXCR. There are hundreds of thousands of distinct CDR3 sequences in the sample; 15% to 20% occur only once, and approximately 10% lies in the top ten. About this clonotype: What it binds is not known.

Per the germline V gene, CDR1 is SGHAT and CDR2 is FQNNGV. V trimming: 6 bases; J trimming: 2 bases; junction bases outside the gene matches: 16. This CDR3 has 19 residues. The rearrangement uses TRBV11-2 and TRBJ2-2; 9 bases are shared with TRBD1. The sequencing used PBMCs from blood, collected 4 to 6 days after vaccination. The sequence derives from a middle-aged man who received an inactivated influenza vaccine. In DNA form, the CDR3 reads TGTGCCAGCAGTTTAAGCCTTTCTTGGACAGGGGTAAACACCGGGGAGCTGTTTTTT. Protein: CASSLSLSWTGVNTGELFF.